This T cell receptor beta chain was sequenced for a study of OX40 agonist ivuxolimab in advanced cancers. The V and J ends lost 10 bases and 2 bases respectively, with 15 bases between them. The CDR3 has 14 amino acids. CDR1 and CDR2 (germline): SNHLY, FYNNEI. The method was immunoSEQ multiplex PCR; TCRdb's version includes in-frame clones alone and lacks a portion of them. The data contain roughly 93,000 clones, 84% of them singletons. In the case of this clone: Its matching antigen is unknown.

Systemic immunosuppression or autoimmune disease history was grounds to exclude patients. Samples were taken at baseline and on day 1 of cycles 4 and 7. Study-level findings and limits: At 0.1 to 3.0 mg/kg, CD4+ and CD8+ blood T cells expanded clonally by week 6.

The sample in question was CD4+ or CD8+ T cells sorted from blood, obtained in a trial of the OX40 agonist ivuxolimab. This sequence joins TRBV2 and TRBJ2-1, with D hard to call. This clonotype was sampled from an adult with an advanced solid tumor such as melanoma, head and neck, liver or kidney cancer. The CDR3 sequence: CATLGDGPYNEQFF. CDR3 DNA: TGTGCCACCCTTGGGGATGGACCCTACAATGAGCAGTTCTTC. The full variable domain, its missing parts supplied by reference TRBV2 and TRBJ2-1, is EPEVTQTPSHQVTQMGQEVILRCVPISNHLYFYWYRQILGQKVEFLVSFYNNEISEKSEIFDDQFSVERPDGSNFTLKIRSTKLEDSAMYFCATLGDGPYNEQFFGPGTRLTVL.